The subject of this entry is one T cell receptor beta chain. Its antigen is currently unknown. The sample comes from a study of T-cell memory formation after mild COVID-19. CDR1 and CDR2 (germline): MNHEY, SVGAGI. The V and J ends lost 5 bases and 7 bases respectively, with 14 bases between them. The CDR3 has 13 amino acids. TCRdb passed the 5' RACE reads through MiXCR, listing each CDR3 protein once. The sample has around 440,000 distinct CDR3 sequences; roughly 18% are singletons. Findings and limits, study-wide: Day 15 to 85 contracting clones showed balanced CD4/CD8; day 15 to 37 expanders favored CD4+. Cross-reactive memory apparently joined, as some responding clones appeared in pre-infection memory.

The receptor's source is an adult woman who had mild COVID-19 (a few samples of this study predate the infection). Cell type and time point are not known. V gene TRBV6-5 combines with J gene TRBJ2-5; weak D call: TRBD2 (5 bases). Sequencing was performed on PBMCs or a T cell subset sorted from them (not recorded which). In DNA, the CDR3 is TGTGCCAGCAGTGGGAGACAATATGGGACCCAGTACTTC. Protein: CASSGRQYGTQYF.